This TCR beta chain was profiled in a study of cytomegalovirus exposure and HLA in healthy donors (dated by TCRdb to the late 2010s). Concerning the study at large: According to a later analysis, one platform produced both the approximately 110 validation repertoires and the roughly 660 repertoires of the first cohort. The study was designed to test whether signatures of past pathogen exposure could be identified by cataloging public T cell receptors. Besides the first cohort of more than 650 subjects, a separate validation cohort made up of 120 or so different subjects was used. To predict cytomegalovirus infection status, the study combined high-throughput TCR immunosequencing, statistical association of individual TCRs with disease status, and machine learning. Findings and caveats that apply to the study as a whole: Cytomegalovirus status was reported to be diagnosed by the classifier with high specificity and sensitivity in both the original and validation cohorts. While some public TCRs were present in many individuals, most TCR sequences turned up only very rarely across donors. All 110 or so repertoires were used to score co-occurrence in the validation cohort in a later analysis, because that analysis had no HLA typing for the cohort. The study gave a list of under 200 TCR beta chains associated with cytomegalovirus. According to the authors, the approach could potentially be generalized to other disease states and immunological phenotypes. A few of the identified cytomegalovirus-associated TCR beta chains were confirmed in vitro to be specific for cytomegalovirus antigens. Subsequent analysis determined that TCRs grouped into clusters in the first cohort also showed a tendency toward co-occurrence across the roughly 130 validation repertoires, and 94% of cluster scores exceeded 0.

The donors belonged to the validation cohort of under 150 subjects, which was separate from the approximately 700-subject first cohort. Preparation of the library involved the immunoSEQ multiplex PCR assay. Per the authors' processing: To diagnose cytomegalovirus status from the catalog of TCR beta chain sequences, a statistical classification framework was built. The immuneACCESS repertoire file appears here via TCRdb, limited to in-frame rearrangements. These files lack a portion of the clones; in checked studies, under half of the deficit traces to unresolved V genes, and the cause of the others is not known. Clone size and the V and J calls come from that table; the DNA yielded D and trimming. The sample yields about 98,000 clones; approximately 90% were counted once. Clones ranked in the top ten supply roughly 3.9% of the sample. This clone was seen just once. Its target antigen remains unknown. The sample holds no much larger clone one base away, and base qualities are not on file.

Sequences SGHRS (CDR1) and YFSETQ (CDR2) are obtained from the germline V gene. The cysteine opens and the phenylalanine closes a CDR3 of 17 amino acids. Only the CDR3 portion is preserved as DNA: 51 bases, with reading frame beginning at the first base. Trimming removed 3 bases from V and 2 bases from J; the gene matches leave 6 bases unexplained. The source of this sequence is a woman aged 25-40 years in good health and CMV-seronegative. The specimen sequenced was PBMCs. This chain joins TRBV5-1 to TRBJ2-1, with 12 bases in between that match TRBD2. The sequenced DNA: TGCGCCAGCAGCTCCTCGACTAGCGGGAGAACCTACAATGAGCAGTTCTTC. Its coded protein is CASSSSTSGRTYNEQFF.